These 13 T cell receptor beta chains were sequenced from one sample in a study of blood T cells in healthy people across ages (dated by TCRdb to between 2014 and 2016). Libraries were constructed by 5' RACE. The data were produced on an Illumina HiSeq 2500. A second PCR of roughly 7 to 11 cycles was performed with a sample-barcoded 5' primer and a J-beta primer mix. TCRdb reworked the public reads: Q25 trimming with fastp, MiXCR clone assembly, productive beta chains retained. Each entry is one CDR3 protein sequence, shown with its most common DNA and genes. The sample table records about 680,000 distinct CDR3 sequences; around 48% of these occur just once. Of the sample, about a third falls within the top ten clones. Material: blood. The source is a woman in her fifties or sixties in good health.

V is TRBV9 and J is TRBJ2-2; 16 bases fit TRBD2. Germline V gene sequence: CDR1 SGDLS, CDR2 YYNGEE. This CDR3 is 18 amino acids long. V shed 6 bases and J 8 bases; nucleotides not matched to a gene: 13. The CDR3 reads CASTPGLAGGPGSGELFF. In DNA, the CDR3 is TGTGCCAGCACTCCGGGACTAGCGGGAGGGCCCGGGTCAGGGGAGCTGTTTTTT.

The chain uses TRBV20-1 and TRBJ2-1; D is possibly TRBD1 (5 bases). The CDR3 is 13 residues long. Trimming cost V 8 bases and J 7 bases, with 18 bases left between them. CDR1 and CDR2 from the germline V gene are DFQATT and SNEGSKA (reference sequence). CDR3 amino acids: CSQPRAGNNEQFF. CDR3 sequence (DNA): TGCAGTCAACCTAGGGCAGGGAATAATGAGCAGTTCTTC.

This chain uses TRBV2 with TRBJ2-7; 12 bases line up with TRBD2. Germline CDR1 reads SNHLY; CDR2 reads FYNNEI. V lost 5 bases and J lost 3; bases outside the gene matches: 14. This CDR3 comprises 18 residues. CDR3 nucleotide sequence: TGTGCCAGCAGTACCGAAGGGGGAGGACTAGCGGGAATCTACGAGCAGTACTTC. Its protein product is CASSTEGGGLAGIYEQYF.

V usage is TRBV6-5 and J usage is TRBJ2-5; D is undetermined. CDR3 length equals 14 residues. V lost 2 bases, J lost 1 base, and 8 bases lay in between. Per germline, CDR1 MNHEY and CDR2 SVGAGI. CDR3 residues: CASSYKGSQETQYF. As DNA, the CDR3 is TGTGCCAGCAGTTACAAGGGTTCCCAAGAGACCCAGTACTTC.

This clonotype appeared a few times. This rearrangement joins TRBV4-2 to TRBJ1-2; D may be TRBD1 (6 bases). Deletions cut 1 base from V and 2 bases from J, with 11 bases between. The CDR3 is 15 amino acids. Per the germline V gene, CDR1 is LGHNA and CDR2 is YNFKEQ. DNA for the CDR3: TGTGCCAGCAGCCAAGGACTCGACAGGAACTATGGCTACACCTTC. Amino acid sequence: CASSQGLDRNYGYTF.

V is TRBV29-1 and J is TRBJ1-1; D is undetermined. Deletions cut 7 bases from V and 3 bases from J, with 12 bases between. CDR1 and CDR2 (germline): SQVTM, ANQGSEA. The length of the CDR3 is 12 residues. This CDR3 reads CSAGGGDTEAFF. The CDR3 DNA sequence: TGCAGCGCCGGTGGCGGTGACACTGAAGCTTTCTTT.

This chain joins TRBV4-3 and TRBJ2-7, with TRBD2 matching over 10 bases. This CDR3 has 15 amino acids. Germline CDR1 reads LGHNA; CDR2 reads YSLEER. J lost 4 bases, V lost 4 bases, and 7 bases had no gene match. CDR3 in amino acids: CASSLQREGVYEQYF. Written as DNA, the CDR3 is TGCGCCAGCAGCCTGCAGCGGGAGGGTGTGTACGAGCAGTACTTC.

Comment on this clonotype: With a much larger clone just one base away, this may be a read error. The chain is built from TRBV25-1 and TRBJ2-1, with D possibly matching TRBD2 (5 bases). In germline, CDR1 is MGHDK, CDR2 SYGVNS. CDR3 size: 14 residues. The ends were cut back, 2 bases at V and 11 bases at J, with 16 bases in the middle. CDR3 protein: CASSERAWEHKQFF. DNA of the CDR3: TGTGCCAGCAGTGAACGGGCTTGGGAGCATAAGCAGTTCTTC.

The chain uses TRBV7-2 and TRBJ2-7, with D possibly TRBD2 on 6 matching bases. The V gene lost 3 bases and the J gene lost 3 bases, with 12 bases spanning the gap. Germline values: CDR1 SGHTA, CDR2 FQGNSA. CDR3 length equals 14 residues. The CDR3 bases are TGTGCCAGCAGCTTTGGAGGGATGGTCTACGAGCAGTACTTC. Translating gives CASSFGGMVYEQYF. Full variable domain (rest looked up from reference TRBV7-2 and TRBJ2-7): GAGVSQSPSNKVTEKGKDVELRCDPISGHTALYWYRQSLGQGLEFLIYFQGNSAPDKSGLPSDRFSAERTGGSVSTLTIQRTQQEDSAVYLCASSFGGMVYEQYFGPGTRLTVT.

The V gene is TRBV20-1, the J gene TRBJ2-1; D is unresolved. The CDR3 is made up of 13 amino acids. V lost 6 bases and J lost 9, with 18 bases in between. Germline V gene data show CDR1 as DFQATT and CDR2 as SNEGSKA (reference sequence). The CDR3 is CSAGGWVVGEQFF. As DNA, the CDR3 is TGCAGTGCCGGCGGATGGGTGGTTGGTGAGCAGTTCTTC.

The J gene is TRBJ1-1, the V gene TRBV20-1; 8 bases agree with TRBD1. V gave up 1 base and J gave up 10 bases; unmatched junction bases: 11. The germline V gene has CDR1 DFQATT and CDR2 SNEGSKA (reference sequence). This CDR3 has 14 amino acids. The CDR3 reads CSARGAGGAQVAFF. The CDR3 DNA follows: TGCAGTGCTAGAGGTGCAGGGGGCGCCCAGGTAGCTTTCTTT.

The sample holds one count of this clonotype. V gene TRBV4-1 combines with J gene TRBJ2-7; tentatively, D is TRBD1 (6 bases). There are 14 residues in the CDR3. V was cut by 1 base and J by 2 bases, with 9 bases left in between. Germline V gene data show CDR1 as MGHRA and CDR2 as YSYEKL. Written as DNA, the CDR3 is TGCGCCAGCAGCCAAGCGGACAGAGCCTACGAGCAGTACTTC. Protein product: CASSQADRAYEQYF.

The J gene is TRBJ2-7, the V gene TRBV27; 8 bases map to TRBD1. Trimming took 0 bases from V and 3 from J; bases not matched to a gene: 10. The CDR3 has 17 amino acids. The V gene's germline CDR1 is MNHEY and CDR2 SMNVEV (reference sequence). The CDR3 sequence is CASSLSVRDRRDYEQYF. The CDR3 DNA sequence: TGTGCCAGCAGTTTATCGGTGAGGGACAGGAGAGACTACGAGCAGTACTTC.